Sequencing of this TCR beta chain was carried out in a study of shared clonotypes between healthy human individuals (dated by TCRdb to 2020 to 2021). Background for the entire study: A couple of women and a few men aged 18 to 49 years were included in the cohort. For each donor, CD4 naive and CD4 memory were each given three plates, CD8 naive was given two plates, and CD8 memory was given one plate. The study deeply sequenced blood TCR repertoires of about 5 healthy adults to estimate repertoire size and the extent of clonotype sharing between individuals. To increase sequencing depth and limit assay-specific biases, TCR repertoire library preparation and sequencing were carried out by different laboratories using diverse techniques. Leukapheresis yielded between about 0.85 and 10 billion PBMCs per donor.

Healthy HIV-negative adults with no recently reported acute infections or vaccinations were included as donors. Only Caucasian adults living in Nashville, Tennessee, USA were represented among the donors. Magnetic negative selection was used to enrich CD4+ T cells, after which naive cells were positively selected on CD45RA and the negative fraction became the memory subset. Blood was collected by leukapheresis, and PBMCs were isolated by Ficoll-Histopaque density gradient centrifugation and then cryopreserved in liquid nitrogen vapor phase. Purity and quantity of every magnetically sorted T cell population were checked by analytical flow cytometry. Genomic DNA was isolated from every sorted fraction and measured by UV absorbance on a Nanodrop 2000c. Using the deep immunoSEQ assay, TCR CDR3 regions were amplified from genomic DNA by multiplex PCR. For each cell subset, the extracted genomic DNA was distributed evenly across all wells of several immunoSEQ 96-well plates, and each plate served as one replicate. Each replicate PCR for sorted subsets received around 0.2 ug genomic DNA, equal to 30,000 or so T cell genomes. Purified libraries were measured with a Qubit 3.0 fluorometer, size-checked on a Bioanalyzer 2100, and measured again with the KAPA Library Quantification kit. Every immunoSEQ 96-well plate was sequenced on a dedicated single-read 150-cycle Illumina NextSeq 550 flow cell. The study's own analysis went as follows. Because the immunoSEQ output included only junctional sequences and no quality scores, the filtering could not be the same as the filtering used for full-length reads. To assign V/J genes and CDR3, sequences were annotated using PyIR, a Python wrapper for IgBLAST v1.9, with IMGT germline references. Reads with weak V/J assignments (E-value above 1e-6), missing CDR3, stop codons, out-of-frame junctions, or ambiguous translated residues were removed. A V3J clonotype was defined by an identical inferred V gene, J gene, and CDR3 amino acid sequence. To compute the percentage overlap between repertoires, the number of shared unique clonotypes was divided by the size of the smaller repertoire. Richness of each repertoire was evaluated using RTK rarefaction, the Chao1 estimator, and Recon v2.1 estimates of unobserved clonotypes. Generation probabilities for all TCRbeta clonotypes obtained by the gDNA method from a handful of donors were computed using OLGA. As stored in TCRdb, this immuneACCESS dataset retains in-frame rearrangements with V and J assigned. A fraction of the clones does not appear; measured against another copy, unresolved V genes explain less than half of the discrepancy, and the remainder lacks a known reason. V, J and clone size are taken as reported in that table, and D and trimming were inferred from the DNA itself. This sample lists around 1.5 million clones; 95% to 99% were detected once. Approximately 0.44% of the sample belongs to the ten largest clones.

Notes on this clone: Its antigen remains unidentified. No base-level quality is on record; no much larger clone is a single base apart.

Overall study outcomes, separate from this receptor: Clonotypes shared by all four sorted-subset donors showed higher generation probabilities than non-shared clonotypes. Pairwise subsampling indicated that sequencing depth was expected to affect the degree of clonotype sharing among donors. Because the study included a small number of donors, the genetic and exposure-history diversity represented was limited. When a few donors were compared, the shared fraction of clonotypes was around 5% for naive CD4, more than 3% for naive CD8, 2% to 2.5% for memory CD4, and around 0.4% for memory CD8. Larger estimated clonotype richness was generally found for naive subsets than for memory subsets. Sampling was limited to blood, and TCR repertoires in tissue likely differ from TCR repertoires in blood. Incomplete sequencing was indicated by rarefaction of sorted-subset datasets, despite the large sequencing depth.

The trim is 5 bases for V and 3 bases for J, with a gap of 17 bases between the germline ends. CDR1 and CDR2 are drawn from the germline V gene: MNHNS, SASEGT. Inclusive of the bounding cysteine and phenylalanine, the CDR3 is 15 residues long. Only CDR3 DNA is held: 45 bases, read in frame from base 1. The specimen sequenced was naive CD4+ T cells sorted from blood. This specimen's cell subset or site label, per the study, means: CD45RA+ positively selected. The TCR comes from a man aged 25-45 years in good health. The chain links TRBV6-1 with TRBJ2-7; the D gene is perhaps TRBD2, from 6 matching bases. The DNA reads TGTGCCAGCAGTCCCCCGTGGAGGGCACTCTACGAGCAGTACTTC. This encodes CASSPPWRALYEQYF.